A single sample is the source of the 6 T cell receptor beta chains below, sequenced in a study of molecular identifiers for immune sequencing clone quantification. In TCRdb, the PCR reads were re-called with MiXCR into one record per CDR3 protein. The sample lists 400,000 to 600,000 distinct CDR3 sequences, 20% to 25% occurring once. Specimen: naive CD8+ T cells from blood, with Jurkat cell RNA spiked in. Documented subset: FACS-sorted CD8+CD4-CCR7+CD45RA+ naive T cells. All receptors derive from a human donor in good health. Some libraries in this study had Jurkat cell RNA spiked in.

This rearrangement joins TRBV6-6 to TRBJ2-2; D is unclear. This CDR3 is 13 amino acids long. Germline CDR1 reads MNHNY; CDR2 reads SVGAGI (reference sequence). Deletions cut 3 bases from V and 6 bases from J, with 8 bases between. The CDR3, as DNA: TGTGCCAGCAGTTATTCGGTGGCCGGGGAGCTGTTTTTT. Its protein product is CASSYSVAGELFF.

This chain links TRBV9 with TRBJ2-2; no clear D. The CDR3 loop spans 18 amino acids. The V gene lost 4 bases and the J gene lost 1 base, with 20 bases spanning the gap. CDR1 and CDR2 from the germline V gene are SGDLS and YYNGEE. The CDR3 sequence is CASSTHPWAIRNTGELFF. For the CDR3, the DNA is TGTGCCAGCAGCACCCACCCTTGGGCCATAAGGAACACCGGGGAGCTGTTTTTT.

This chain joins TRBV4-3 and TRBJ1-3, with 8 bases fitting TRBD1. In germline, CDR1 is LGHNA, CDR2 YSLEER. This CDR3 comprises 16 residues. With V trimmed by 0 bases and J by 3 bases, 4 bases remained unmatched. This chain's CDR3 is CASSQEPRGLGNTIYF. CDR3 nucleotides: TGCGCCAGCAGCCAAGAACCCAGGGGGCTTGGAAACACCATATATTTT.

At least ten counts were recorded for this clonotype. The V and J genes are TRBV20-1 and TRBJ2-3, with 9 bases matching TRBD1. This CDR3 contains 15 residues. Germline-derived CDR1 and CDR2 are DFQATT and SNEGSKA (reference sequence). Trimming at V came to 5 bases and at J to 3 bases, leaving 9 bases not matched to a gene. In DNA form, the CDR3 reads TGCAGTGCTCGAAAAGTACAGGGGGCAACAGATACGCAGTATTTT. Translating it yields CSARKVQGATDTQYF.

The chain joins TRBV19 to TRBJ2-7, with 10 bases fitting TRBD1. The J segment lost 2 bases and the V segment lost 3 bases, leaving 4 bases of the junction unmatched. This CDR3 has 15 residues. Germline lookup yields CDR1 LNHDA and CDR2 SQIVND (reference sequence). The DNA for the CDR3 is TGTGCCAGTAGTATCAGGGACAGGGGTCCCTACGAGCAGTACTTC. It encodes CASSIRDRGPYEQYF. Based on the CDR3 plus reference TRBV19 and TRBJ2-7, the full variable domain is DGGITQSPKYLFRKEGQNVTLSCEQNLNHDAMYWYRQDPGQGLRLIYYSQIVNDFQKGDIAEGYSVSREKKESFPLTVTSAQKNPTAFYLCASSIRDRGPYEQYFGPGTRLTVT.

This clonotype was detected many times. The chain employs TRBV29-1 and TRBJ2-5; TRBD1 aligns across 7 bases. The CDR3 spans 15 residues. V shed 3 bases, J shed 1 base, and the junction held 8 bases outside the gene matches. CDR1 is SQVTM and CDR2 is ANQGSEA in the germline V gene. The CDR3 DNA follows: TGCAGCGTTGATCTGACAGGGCGGCCCCAAGAGACCCAGTACTTC. It is translated as CSVDLTGRPQETQYF.